Sequencing of this T cell receptor (beta chain) was carried out in a study of blood T cell repertoires in COVID-19 (dated by TCRdb to 2018 to 2021). Context from the whole study: Samples covering the acute and convalescent phases of COVID-19 were provided by collaborators in the United States, Italy and Spain. The material from the prospective study consisted of cDNA or gDNA derived from T cells, B-cell-depleted T cells, or PBMCs. Deeply sampled blood TCRbeta repertoires from subjects exposed to, actively infected with, or recovered from COVID-19 were included in the dataset. The repertoires were made available in a free public database intended to serve as a resource for research on the immune response to SARS-CoV-2. Samples came from the ongoing ImmuneRACE study (first 160 participants) plus 1,254 subjects from 6 global collaborators. Sample metadata almost always included a de-identified subject ID, COVID-19 status, age in years and sex. Where HLA class I and class II types were available, the types were taken from metadata supplied by the sample provider, not from assay-based typing.

The CDR3 sequence holds 15 residues, the cysteine and phenylalanine included. The retained sequence is limited to the CDR3, 45 bases, with the frame set at the first base. The germline V gene specifies SGHRS as CDR1 and YFSETQ as CDR2. Trimming removed 1 base from V and 2 bases from J, leaving 12 bases between the germline ends. As for this clone: Its binding antigen is unknown. No clone much larger than this one lies a single base away; base qualities are absent.

Collaborating institutions collected whole blood in K2EDTA tubes following their own protocols. For TCRbeta analysis, collaborators shipped samples in one of three forms: frozen whole blood, isolated PBMCs, or DNA extracted from either of those sample types. The full study reports these points: How much clinical and demographic metadata was included differed by source and by participant, and the metadata was provided uncurated.

The immunoSEQ Assay, a bias-controlled multiplex PCR, was used to amplify TCRbeta CDR3 regions from genomic DNA. The paper's processing steps were these. The number of nucleated cells in each sample was estimated from the amplification of reference gene primers within the assay. To quantify the absolute abundance of each unique TCRbeta CDR3 rearrangement, sequence reads were collapsed and filtered. For each sample, productive Simpson clonality was calculated by taking the square root of Simpson's diversity index across productive rearrangements. This immuneACCESS table, as held by TCRdb, lists in-frame sequences with V and J called but not all clones. Of the missing ones, under half trace to an unresolved V gene in checked studies; the others have no known cause. From that table come the V and J calls and clone size; the DNA was used to work out D and trimming. The sample table records roughly 140,000 clones; 84% of these occur just once. The ten largest clones represent approximately 6.6% of the sample.

The sequence came from a human donor in a cohort sampled during active COVID-19. The chain is made from TRBV5-1 and TRBJ2-5, and perhaps TRBD2 as D gene, on 6 matching bases. Sequenced sample: peripheral blood. Here the CDR3 is given as CASSLRAGYQETQYF. The DNA is TGCGCCAGCAGCTTGAGGGCGGGGTATCAAGAGACCCAGTACTTC. The full variable domain, with segments outside the CDR3 supplied by the reference TRBV5-1 and TRBJ2-5 proteins, appears as KAGVTQTPRYLIKTRGQQVTLSCSPISGHRSVSWYQQTPGQGLQFLFEYFSETQRNKGNFPGRFSGRQFSNSRSEMNVSTLELGDSALYLCASSLRAGYQETQYFGPGTRLLVL.